Listed here are 25 T cell receptor beta chains from one sample, sequenced in a study of cytomegalovirus exposure and HLA in healthy donors. PCR used 60 Vbeta primers and 13 Jbeta primers. The repertoire was sequenced with immunoSEQ multiplex PCR; TCRdb's copy has only in-frame clones and lacks some. Of about 160,000 clones listed, around 83% are singletons. The sample consisted of PBMCs. All receptors derive from a girl aged 2-10 years in good health and CMV-seropositive.

This chain joins TRBV19 and TRBJ1-1; D ambiguous. V was shortened by 2 bases and J by 1 base, with 11 bases between the two germline ends. CDR1 LNHDA and CDR2 SQIVND come from the germline V gene (reference sequence). This CDR3 has 15 residues. The CDR3 sequence is CASSILGRTNTEAFF. The DNA for the CDR3 is TGTGCCAGTAGTATACTGGGCAGAACGAACACTGAAGCTTTCTTT.

This chain uses TRBV10-3 with TRBJ2-5; 9 bases agree with TRBD2. Unmatched junction bases numbered 8, after V lost 2 bases and J lost 1 base. This CDR3 is built from 17 residues. Germline CDR1 and CDR2: ENHRY and SYGVKD. The CDR3 region is CAISELLAGEGQETQYF. In DNA, the CDR3 is TGTGCCATCAGTGAGCTATTAGCGGGAGAGGGCCAAGAGACCCAGTACTTC.

V is TRBV19 and J is TRBJ1-3; 7 bases are a match to TRBD1. V dropped 10 bases and J dropped 0; count of bases not matched to a gene: 12. CDR1 and CDR2 from the germline V gene are LNHDA and SQIVND (reference sequence). This CDR3 is 16 amino acids long. In nucleotides, the CDR3 is TGTGCCACCGGAGAAGGACAGGCCTTCTCTGGAAACACCATATATTTT. It is translated as CATGEGQAFSGNTIYF.

CDR3 sequence: CASRPGGVDGYTF. In DNA form, the CDR3 reads TGTGCCAGCAGACCGGGAGGGGTCGATGGCTACACCTTC. The chain joins TRBV6-5 to TRBJ1-2, with D maybe TRBD1 (5 bases). The CDR3 runs 13 residues. Germline-derived CDR1 and CDR2 are MNHEY and SVGAGI. Trimming stripped 6 bases from V and 6 bases from J, with 14 bases between.

The V and J genes are TRBV29-1 and TRBJ2-4, with unresolved D. V lost 0 bases and J 7 bases, leaving 7 bases between the germline ends. The CDR3 consists of 12 residues. The V gene's germline CDR1 is SQVTM and CDR2 ANQGSEA. CDR3 residues: CSVEDGANIQYF. CDR3 DNA: TGCAGCGTTGAAGATGGAGCTAACATTCAGTACTTC.

The chain carries TRBV4-1 and TRBJ2-3, with D possibly being TRBD2 (6 bases). Trimming shortened V by 1 base and J by 3 bases, and 11 bases separated the two germline ends. Germline lookup yields CDR1 MGHRA and CDR2 YSYEKL. The CDR3 covers 15 residues. The CDR3 DNA is TGCGCCAGCAGCCAAGGAGGAGGGGTTACAGATACGCAGTATTTT. Protein: CASSQGGGVTDTQYF.

J is TRBJ1-5 and V is TRBV28, with D tentatively TRBD1 (6 bases). In germline, CDR1 is MDHEN, CDR2 SYDVKM. Trimming stripped 5 bases from V and 4 bases from J, with 18 bases between. This CDR3 is built from 16 residues. CDR3 bases: TGTGCCAGCAGTCCCGGGACAAGGGCTTCTAATCAGCCCCAGCATTTT. Amino acid sequence: CASSPGTRASNQPQHF.

The chain combines TRBV30 with TRBJ2-1, with 10 bases identical to TRBD2. V shed 6 bases, J shed 0 bases, and the junction held 14 bases outside the gene matches. The CDR3 is 18 amino acids. The germline V gene encodes CDR1 GTSNPN and CDR2 SVGIG (reference sequence). The CDR3 DNA follows: TGTGCCTGCGAGGGACTAGCGCGAAAGCGGGTCTCCTACAATGAGCAGTTCTTC. It is translated as CACEGLARKRVSYNEQFF.

The gene calls are TRBV28 and TRBJ1-5; D gene uncertain. Between the trimmed V and J ends, which lost 2 bases and 0 bases, there was a span of 8 bases. The CDR3 totals 15 residues. Germline values: CDR1 MDHEN, CDR2 SYDVKM. CDR3: CASSLNLYSNQPQHF. The CDR3 region has the DNA TGTGCCAGCAGTTTAAACCTATATAGCAATCAGCCCCAGCATTTT.

This chain uses TRBV4-1 with TRBJ2-2, with D possibly TRBD2 on 6 matching bases. Germline loops: CDR1 MGHRA, CDR2 YSYEKL. The CDR3 is 14 amino acids. Trimming removed 10 bases at V and 5 bases at J, with 17 bases between. The CDR3: CATGWRDGTGELFF. The CDR3 bases are TGCGCCACCGGGTGGAGGGATGGTACCGGGGAGCTGTTTTTT.

The chain combines TRBV7-9 with TRBJ2-1, with D uncertain. Trimming took off 4 bases at V and 13 bases at J, with 11 bases between the two ends. The CDR3 length is 11 residues. The V gene's germline CDR1 is SEHNR and CDR2 FQNEAQ (reference sequence). In DNA form, the CDR3 reads TGTGCCAGCAGCTCTATTAGCCCCCAGTTCTTC. Amino acid sequence: CASSSISPQFF.

V is TRBV6-5 and J is TRBJ2-2, with D possibly being TRBD1 (6 bases). The V end lost 4 bases, the J end lost 3 bases, and 12 bases lay between the germline ends. The length of the CDR3 is 15 residues. Germline CDR1 MNHEY, CDR2 SVGAGI. The CDR3 reads CASSSPGHHTGELFF. The CDR3 DNA follows: TGTGCCAGCAGTTCCCCGGGACACCACACCGGGGAGCTGTTTTTT.

V usage is TRBV19 and J usage is TRBJ2-1; D not certain. The CDR3 is made up of 16 amino acids. The ends were cut back, 6 bases at V and 0 bases at J, with 15 bases in the middle. In germline, CDR1 is LNHDA, CDR2 SQIVND (reference sequence). Here the CDR3 reads CASRALPTSSYNEQFF. In DNA, the CDR3 is TGTGCCAGTAGGGCCTTACCGACAAGCTCCTACAATGAGCAGTTCTTC. The variable domain in full, with the rest retrieved from reference TRBV19 and TRBJ2-1, is DGGITQSPKYLFRKEGQNVTLSCEQNLNHDAMYWYRQDPGQGLRLIYYSQIVNDFQKGDIAEGYSVSREKKESFPLTVTSAQKNPTAFYLCASRALPTSSYNEQFFGPGTRLTVL.

The rearrangement joins TRBV4-1 to TRBJ2-7; D possibly corresponds to TRBD2 (5 bases). CDR1 and CDR2 from the germline V gene are MGHRA and YSYEKL. V was clipped by 0 bases and J by 2 bases, with 11 bases between them. The CDR3 consists of 15 residues. The CDR3 here is CASSQESGLPYEQYF. CDR3 nucleotides: TGCGCCAGCAGCCAAGAAAGCGGCTTACCCTACGAGCAGTACTTC.

CDR3 sequence: CASSGGLAGGFRTQYF. The CDR3 bases are TGTGCCAGCAGCGGGGGACTAGCGGGAGGATTCCGTACGCAGTATTTT. The rearrangement links TRBV9 to TRBJ2-3; 15 bases line up with TRBD2. This CDR3 region has 16 residues. Germline CDR1 reads SGDLS; CDR2 reads YYNGEE. V shed 3 bases, J shed 8 bases, and the junction held 7 bases outside the gene matches.

In this sample, this clone turned up a few times. The chain is built from TRBV6-5 and TRBJ2-5, with 7 positions matching TRBD2. The J call may not be correct, given that the DNA end is closer to TRBJ2-7. Germline V gene lookup returns CDR1 MNHEY and CDR2 SVGAGI. The CDR3 has 14 residues. The CDR3, as DNA: TGTGCCAGCGGGCCGCGGGCTAGCGGCCACGAGCAGTACTTC. It codes for CASGPRASGHEQYF.

The rearrangement links TRBV19 to TRBJ2-1, with D tentatively TRBD1 (5 bases). Trimming stripped 4 bases from V and 7 bases from J, with 11 bases between. Germline CDR1 LNHDA, CDR2 SQIVND (reference sequence). The CDR3 covers 13 residues. The CDR3 coding sequence is TGTGCCAGTAGTAGTAAGACAGCGAATGAGCAGTTCTTC. This translates into CASSSKTANEQFF.

V gene TRBV6-1 combines with J gene TRBJ2-2; 12 bases align to TRBD2. This CDR3 has 15 residues. Germline V CDR1 and CDR2: MNHNS, SASEGT. V lost 5 bases, J lost 6 bases, and 4 bases stayed unmatched. CDR3 in DNA: TGTGCCAGCAGTCCACTAGCGGGAGGCCCCGGGGAGCTGTTTTTT. It encodes CASSPLAGGPGELFF.

The rearrangement uses TRBV27 and TRBJ1-5; TRBD1 agrees at 7 bases. This CDR3 has 15 amino acids. After removal of 5 bases from V and 1 base from J, the junction contained 5 bases not matched to a gene. Germline V lookup: CDR1 MNHEY, CDR2 SMNVEV (reference sequence). The CDR3 sequence: CASSNRGLSNQPQHF. DNA for the CDR3: TGTGCCAGCAGTAACAGGGGCTTGAGCAATCAGCCCCAGCATTTT.

V gene TRBV28 combines with J gene TRBJ1-2; D perhaps matches TRBD1 (5 bases). The CDR3 totals 10 residues. Trimming cost V 10 bases and J 8 bases, with 11 bases left between them. Germline-derived CDR1 and CDR2 are MDHEN and SYDVKM. For the CDR3, the DNA is TGTGCCACAGGGCCATGGGGCTACACCTTC. Translating gives CATGPWGYTF.

The V and J genes are TRBV6-1 and TRBJ2-5; weak D call: TRBD1 (5 bases). The germline gives CDR1 MNHNS, CDR2 SASEGT. Between the trimmed V and J ends, which lost 6 bases and 4 bases, there was a span of 9 bases. The CDR3 sequence is 12 residues long. This CDR3 reads CASSRVPETQYF. The DNA of the CDR3 is TGTGCCAGCAGCAGGGTCCCAGAGACCCAGTACTTC.

This chain connects TRBV7-8 to TRBJ2-1; D not certain. The V end was cut by 0 bases, the J end by 0 bases, with 6 bases between. The length of the CDR3 is 15 residues. CDR1 is SGHVS, CDR2 FQNEAQ, per germline. CDR3 protein: CASSLAASSYNEQFF. DNA for the CDR3: TGTGCCAGCAGCTTAGCTGCGAGCTCCTACAATGAGCAGTTCTTC.

V is TRBV2 and J is TRBJ2-7, with 10 bases aligning to TRBD2. The germline CDR1 and CDR2 sequences are SNHLY and FYNNEI. The CDR3 covers 14 residues. V trimming: 3 bases; J trimming: 7 bases; junction bases outside the gene matches: 6. CDR3 loop: CASSDSSGSIEQYF. For the CDR3, the DNA is TGTGCCAGCAGTGATTCTAGCGGGAGTATAGAGCAGTACTTC.

The genes are TRBV9 and TRBJ2-1; 7 positions match TRBD2. Trimming at V came to 0 bases and at J to 7 bases, leaving 7 bases not matched to a gene. The CDR3 length is 15 residues. Germline V CDR1 and CDR2: SGDLS, YYNGEE. As DNA, the CDR3 is TGTGCCAGCAGCGTAGGCGGGAGAGGTGTAAATGAGCAGTTCTTC. This encodes CASSVGGRGVNEQFF.

This clone was picked up one time. The V and J genes are TRBV27 and TRBJ2-7; a possible D gene is TRBD1 (7 bases). The germline CDR1 and CDR2 sequences are MNHEY and SMNVEV (reference sequence). The CDR3 is 13 residues long. The V gene lost 8 bases and the J gene lost 4 bases, with 15 bases spanning the gap. CDR3 nucleotides: TGTGCCAGCCGGGAGACAGGGCAGTACGAGCAGTACTTC. This encodes CASRETGQYEQYF.